By share of the sample, the clone carrying this TCR beta chain is medium-sized (0.01 to 0.1%). Amplified regions were TCR beta CDR3 sequences from RNA transcripts. A set of HTBI primers served as the primers for a first-round RT-PCR of the TCR CDR3. TCRdb reprocessed the multiplex PCR reads via MiXCR and lists one record per CDR3 protein. Of 20,000 to 30,000 distinct CDR3 sequences listed, over 35% are singletons. V was clipped by 7 bases and J by 4 bases; unmatched bases: 4. Per the germline V gene, CDR1 is SNHLY and CDR2 is FYNNEI. The CDR3 is 13 amino acids. This specimen comes from a study of T cells in Graves' hyperthyroidism and ophthalmopathy.

The sequence was collected from a woman in her thirties with Graves' hyperthyroidism. The gene calls are TRBV2 and TRBJ2-7; 10 bases are shared with TRBD2. Sequences were obtained from blood. CDR3 sequence: CASKPGLAYEQYF. The DNA for the CDR3 is TGTGCCAGCAAACCGGGACTAGCGTACGAGCAGTACTTC. The full variable domain, rest sourced from reference TRBV2 and TRBJ2-7, is EPEVTQTPSHQVTQMGQEVILRCVPISNHLYFYWYRQILGQKVEFLVSFYNNEISEKSEIFDDQFSVERPDGSNFTLKIRSTKLEDSAMYFCASKPGLAYEQYFGPGTRLTVT.